This is a list of T cell receptor beta chains from one sample in a study of blood T cells in healthy people across ages. One entry per CDR3 protein, called by TCRdb with MiXCR from the 5' RACE reads. The data show under 1,100,000 distinct CDR3 sequences, approximately 25% seen once. These data also formed part of another study, on T cells of mothers and their children.

Sequencing was done on a sample of blood. The receptors shown here come from a girl aged 2 to 9 in good health. CDR3s include the opening cysteine and the closing phenylalanine or tryptophan. The D gene is left open where the match is weak. Not every row has a clone size; where given, it reads once, few, many or a size class.

j_call: TRBJ2-1; clone_size: -; v_call: TRBV7-9; cdr3_length: 12; d_call: -; cdr3_nt: TGTGCCAGCAGCTTAGGGCCTTATGAGCAGTTCTTC; cdr3_aa: CASSLGPYEQFF
j_call: TRBJ2-1; clone_size: few; v_call: TRBV20-1; cdr3_length: 15; d_call: -; cdr3_nt: TGCAGTGCACCCCGGGCCGGGCCCCGGGGCGGTGAGCAGTTCTTC; cdr3_aa: CSAPRAGPRGGEQFF
j_call: TRBJ2-1; clone_size: few; v_call: TRBV9; cdr3_length: 17; d_call: TRBD2; cdr3_nt: TGTGCCAGCAGCGTAGATCTCGGGCTTTCGGGGGGGGATGAGCAGTTCTTC; cdr3_aa: CASSVDLGLSGGDEQFF
j_call: TRBJ1-4; clone_size: -; v_call: TRBV11-2; cdr3_length: 16; d_call: -; cdr3_nt: TGTGCCAGCAGCTTACAGGGAGGTTACACTAATGAAAAACTGTTTTTT; cdr3_aa: CASSLQGGYTNEKLFF
j_call: TRBJ1-1; clone_size: few; v_call: TRBV9; cdr3_length: 16; d_call: TRBD1; cdr3_nt: TGTGCCAGCAGCGTAAACCGGGACAGTTTGAACACTGAAGCTTTCTTT; cdr3_aa: CASSVNRDSLNTEAFF
j_call: TRBJ2-3; clone_size: -; v_call: TRBV7-3; cdr3_length: 21; d_call: -; cdr3_nt: TGTGCCAGCAGCTTTTTGGTCGGTCTCCGAGGGAGTAATGAGGGCACAGATACGCAGTATTTT; cdr3_aa: CASSFLVGLRGSNEGTDTQYF
j_call: TRBJ2-7; clone_size: few; v_call: TRBV27; cdr3_length: 12; d_call: -; cdr3_nt: TGTGCCAGCAGTTTCAGGGGGGGCGAGCAGTACTTC; cdr3_aa: CASSFRGGEQYF
j_call: TRBJ2-1; clone_size: -; v_call: TRBV10-3; cdr3_length: 14; d_call: -; cdr3_nt: TGTGCCATCAGTGACTTTGACAAGTACAATGAGCAGTTCTTC; cdr3_aa: CAISDFDKYNEQFF
j_call: TRBJ2-7; clone_size: -; v_call: TRBV28; cdr3_length: 14; d_call: -; cdr3_nt: TGTGCCAGCAGTAACCGGGGAGGTCCCTACGAGCAGTACTTC; cdr3_aa: CASSNRGGPYEQYF
j_call: TRBJ2-3; clone_size: -; v_call: TRBV7-3; cdr3_length: 15; d_call: -; cdr3_nt: TGTGCCAGCAGCTTAGAGGCGGCTCTCACAGATACGCAGTATTTT; cdr3_aa: CASSLEAALTDTQYF
j_call: TRBJ2-2; clone_size: once; v_call: TRBV5-5; cdr3_length: 16; d_call: -; cdr3_nt: TGTGCCAGCAGCTTGTTTGCTGGGTGGAACGCCGGGGAGCTGTTTTTT; cdr3_aa: CASSLFAGWNAGELFF
j_call: TRBJ2-5; clone_size: -; v_call: TRBV3-1; cdr3_length: 13; d_call: -; cdr3_nt: TGTGCCAGCAGCCAAGACGGGTTCAGCCCCCAGTACTTC; cdr3_aa: CASSQDGFSPQYF
j_call: TRBJ2-1; clone_size: -; v_call: TRBV11-1; cdr3_length: 17; d_call: -; cdr3_nt: TGTGCCAGCAGCCCGGCGGCAGGCGCCAGCTCCTACAATGAGCAGTTCTTC; cdr3_aa: CASSPAAGASSYNEQFF
j_call: TRBJ1-1; clone_size: few; v_call: TRBV29-1; cdr3_length: 14; d_call: TRBD1; cdr3_nt: TGCAGCGTTGGGTATGCAGGGGGTCGCACTGAAGCTTTCTTT; cdr3_aa: CSVGYAGGRTEAFF
j_call: TRBJ1-1; clone_size: few; v_call: TRBV12-3/TRBV12-4; cdr3_length: 16; d_call: TRBD1; cdr3_nt: TGTGCCAGCAGTCGCCCGGGACAGGGGGAAAACACTGAAGCTTTCTTT; cdr3_aa: CASSRPGQGENTEAFF
j_call: TRBJ2-1; clone_size: -; v_call: TRBV7-6; cdr3_length: 16; d_call: -; cdr3_nt: TGTGCCAGCAGCTTGTCTTTCCTAGTGAATAGCGATGAGCAGTTCTTC; cdr3_aa: CASSLSFLVNSDEQFF
j_call: TRBJ2-3; clone_size: -; v_call: TRBV7-8; cdr3_length: 15; d_call: -; cdr3_nt: TGTGCCAGCAGCTTAGCGGATTCCAGCACAGATACGCAGTATTTT; cdr3_aa: CASSLADSSTDTQYF
j_call: TRBJ2-7; clone_size: few; v_call: TRBV29-1; cdr3_length: 14; d_call: TRBD1; cdr3_nt: TGCAGCGTTACGTCGGGACAGGCAACCTACGAGCAGTACTTC; cdr3_aa: CSVTSGQATYEQYF
j_call: TRBJ2-1; clone_size: -; v_call: TRBV20-1; cdr3_length: 13; d_call: TRBD1; cdr3_nt: TGCAGTGTAAGAAGGGACAGGAACAATGAGCAGTTCTTC; cdr3_aa: CSVRRDRNNEQFF
j_call: TRBJ1-4; clone_size: few; v_call: TRBV12-5; cdr3_length: 15; d_call: -; cdr3_nt: TGTGCTAGTATGAAGAGACCGGGACCTAGTGAAAAACTGTTTTTT; cdr3_aa: CASMKRPGPSEKLFF
j_call: TRBJ1-3; clone_size: -; v_call: TRBV29-1; cdr3_length: 12; d_call: -; cdr3_nt: TGCAGCGGAAGGGGAACTGAAAACACCATATATTTT; cdr3_aa: CSGRGTENTIYF
j_call: TRBJ1-4; clone_size: few; v_call: TRBV20-1; cdr3_length: 14; d_call: TRBD1; cdr3_nt: TGCAGTGCTAGAGTCGGGACAGGGGCTGAAAAACTGTTTTTT; cdr3_aa: CSARVGTGAEKLFF
j_call: TRBJ2-1; clone_size: once; v_call: TRBV9; cdr3_length: 14; d_call: -; cdr3_nt: TGTGCCAGCAGCGTAGGAGGGGGGGACAATGAGCAGTTCTTC; cdr3_aa: CASSVGGGDNEQFF
j_call: TRBJ1-1; clone_size: -; v_call: TRBV29-1; cdr3_length: 14; d_call: -; cdr3_nt: TGCAGCGCCGGACTCGGGGCCACGGACACTGAAGCCTTCTTT; cdr3_aa: CSAGLGATDTEAFF
j_call: TRBJ2-1; clone_size: few; v_call: TRBV6-2/TRBV6-3; cdr3_length: 12; d_call: -; cdr3_nt: TGTGCCAGCAGTTACTTCCGGGACCCTCAGTTCTTC; cdr3_aa: CASSYFRDPQFF
j_call: TRBJ2-7; clone_size: few; v_call: TRBV28; cdr3_length: 13; d_call: -; cdr3_nt: TGTGCCAGCACGTCAGCCAGCTCCTACGAGCAGTACTTC; cdr3_aa: CASTSASSYEQYF
j_call: TRBJ2-5; clone_size: few; v_call: TRBV12-3/TRBV12-4; cdr3_length: 14; d_call: -; cdr3_nt: TGTGCCAGCAGCCCCTTGGGACACCAAGAGACCCAGTACTTC; cdr3_aa: CASSPLGHQETQYF
j_call: TRBJ2-5; clone_size: -; v_call: TRBV5-1; cdr3_length: 15; d_call: -; cdr3_nt: TGCGCCAGCAGCTTGTTAGTCAGGGAAGAAGAGACCCAGTACTTC; cdr3_aa: CASSLLVREEETQYF
j_call: TRBJ1-2; clone_size: -; v_call: TRBV7-3; cdr3_length: 14; d_call: -; cdr3_nt: TGTGCCAGCAGCTTTGGGGGGGATCGCGCTGGCTACACCTTC; cdr3_aa: CASSFGGDRAGYTF
j_call: TRBJ2-1; clone_size: many; v_call: TRBV13; cdr3_length: 15; d_call: -; cdr3_nt: TGTGCCAGCAGCTCCCGGGTTGGCGTTTCGAGTGAGCAGTTCTTC; cdr3_aa: CASSSRVGVSSEQFF
j_call: TRBJ1-1; clone_size: few; v_call: TRBV7-3; cdr3_length: 13; d_call: -; cdr3_nt: TGTGCCAGCAGCTTATCCAGGTACACTGAAGCTTTCTTT; cdr3_aa: CASSLSRYTEAFF
j_call: TRBJ2-5; clone_size: -; v_call: TRBV13; cdr3_length: 19; d_call: -; cdr3_nt: TGTGCCAGCAGCTTAACTCTGGCCCGGGGGATAGGGTCGCAAGAGACCCAGTACTTC; cdr3_aa: CASSLTLARGIGSQETQYF
j_call: TRBJ2-4; clone_size: -; v_call: TRBV4-3; cdr3_length: 14; d_call: -; cdr3_nt: TGCGCCAGCAGCCAAGGGGTGGTCAAAAACATTCAGTACTTC; cdr3_aa: CASSQGVVKNIQYF
j_call: TRBJ1-4; clone_size: -; v_call: TRBV7-9; cdr3_length: 13; d_call: -; cdr3_nt: TGTGCCAGCATTGACAGCAATAATGAAAAACTGTTTTTT; cdr3_aa: CASIDSNNEKLFF
j_call: TRBJ2-1; clone_size: many; v_call: TRBV4-1; cdr3_length: 13; d_call: -; cdr3_nt: TGCGCCAGCAGCCAAGTGGGGTACAATGAGCAGTTCTTC; cdr3_aa: CASSQVGYNEQFF
j_call: TRBJ1-6; clone_size: few; v_call: TRBV5-6; cdr3_length: 15; d_call: -; cdr3_nt: TGTGCCAGCAGCTTAATGTCCGCTTATAATTCACCCCTCCACTTT; cdr3_aa: CASSLMSAYNSPLHF
j_call: TRBJ1-2; clone_size: -; v_call: TRBV7-6; cdr3_length: 15; d_call: -; cdr3_nt: TGTGCCAGCAGCTCAATTCCCGGGCCCTCTATGAGCTACACCTTC; cdr3_aa: CASSSIPGPSMSYTF
j_call: TRBJ2-7; clone_size: few; v_call: TRBV24-1; cdr3_length: 14; d_call: TRBD1; cdr3_nt: TGTGCCACCAGCCCTCAGGGGGCATCGTGGGAGCAGTACTTC; cdr3_aa: CATSPQGASWEQYF
j_call: TRBJ2-1; clone_size: many; v_call: TRBV5-5; cdr3_length: 13; d_call: -; cdr3_nt: TGTGCCAGCAGCCAGTCAGGGGCCAATGAGCAGTTCTTC; cdr3_aa: CASSQSGANEQFF
j_call: TRBJ2-7; clone_size: few; v_call: TRBV27; cdr3_length: 15; d_call: TRBD1; cdr3_nt: TGTGCCAGCAGTTTATCCGGGACAGAGATTTACGAGCAGTACTTC; cdr3_aa: CASSLSGTEIYEQYF